The 29 T cell receptor beta chains reported below all come from one sample, sequenced in a study of T cell responses to AZD1222 COVID-19 vaccine. The assay was immunoSEQ multiplex PCR, and TCRdb's table has in-frame clones only and misses some. The data show about 140,000 clones, approximately 90% seen once. The sample in question was peripheral blood, obtained on day 0 of AZD1222 vaccination. The receptors come from an adult in good health.

This chain links TRBV7-7 with TRBJ2-5, with a weak D call TRBD2 (6 bases). The germline V and J ends were trimmed by 5 bases and 4 bases, with 14 bases remaining between them. This CDR3 contains 14 residues. CDR1 is SSHAT and CDR2 is FNYEAQ in the germline V gene (reference sequence). The CDR3 here is CASSPSAQGETQYF. In DNA, the CDR3 is TGTGCCAGCAGCCCTAGCGCCCAGGGAGAGACCCAGTACTTC.

The chain carries TRBV7-8 and TRBJ2-7, with no clear D. The V and J ends lost 4 bases and 3 bases respectively, with 13 bases between them. Germline lookup yields CDR1 SGHVS and CDR2 FQNEAQ. The length of the CDR3 is 14 residues. Written as DNA, the CDR3 is TGTGCCAGCAGCTCCCGGTCAAAGGGCTACGAGCAGTACTTC. Protein: CASSSRSKGYEQYF.

The rearrangement joins TRBV28 to TRBJ2-7; TRBD2 matches 7 bases. The germline V gene encodes CDR1 MDHEN and CDR2 SYDVKM. V shed 4 bases, J shed 2 bases, and the junction held 2 bases outside the gene matches. CDR3 size: 13 residues. CDR3 sequence reads: CASSSTSPYEQYF. CDR3 in DNA: TGTGCCAGCAGTTCGACTAGCCCCTACGAGCAGTACTTC.

The rearrangement uses TRBV14 and TRBJ1-1, with D tentatively TRBD1 (5 bases). This CDR3 contains 16 residues. Trimming removed 1 base from V and 0 bases from J, with 12 bases in between. Per germline, CDR1 SGHDN and CDR2 FVKESK. The CDR3 region is CASSQAGGVMNTEAFF. The DNA for the CDR3 is TGTGCCAGCAGCCAAGCTGGAGGGGTTATGAACACTGAAGCTTTCTTT.

This sequence joins TRBV27 and TRBJ1-5; possibly TRBD1 for D (6 bases). The CDR3 sequence is 15 residues long. Trimming stripped 8 bases from V and 0 bases from J, with 14 bases between. Germline V gives CDR1 MNHEY, CDR2 SMNVEV (reference sequence). The CDR3 DNA reads as TGTGCCAGCGGGACATCACCGTATAGCAATCAGCCCCAGCATTTT. Translated, it gives CASGTSPYSNQPQHF.

This clone was observed once. This chain links TRBV6-5 with TRBJ1-1; perhaps TRBD1 as D (5 bases). The germline CDR1 and CDR2 sequences are MNHEY and SVGAGI. Trimming pared 7 bases from V and 1 base from J, leaving 13 bases between. This CDR3 is built from 14 residues. The DNA for the CDR3 is TGTGCCAGCAAAAGGGGCAGGGAGAACACTGAAGCTTTCTTT. As protein: CASKRGRENTEAFF.

The gene calls are TRBV7-6 and TRBJ1-5; the D gene is possibly TRBD1 (6 bases). This CDR3 is 17 amino acids long. Germline CDR1 is SGHVS and CDR2 is FNYEAQ. V was shortened by 3 bases and J by 0 bases, with 15 bases between the two germline ends. As DNA, the CDR3 is TGTGCCAGCAGCTTCGGACGACAGGACAATAGCAATCAGCCCCAGCATTTT. Its protein product is CASSFGRQDNSNQPQHF.

The chain couples TRBV6-1 to TRBJ2-1; 8 bases fit TRBD2. The CDR3 spans 14 residues. The ends lost 2 bases at V and 4 bases at J; junction bases unmatched: 1. Germline V gene lookup returns CDR1 MNHNS and CDR2 SASEGT. CDR3 nucleotides: TGTGCCAGCAGTGAAACGGGAGGGTACAATGAGCAGTTCTTC. This codes for CASSETGGYNEQFF.

This sequence joins TRBV10-3 and TRBJ1-6, with D tentatively TRBD1 (6 bases). This CDR3 contains 16 residues. Trimming removed 6 bases at V and 8 bases at J, with 20 bases between. The germline V gene has CDR1 ENHRY and CDR2 SYGVKD. The CDR3 DNA follows: TGTGCCATCAGCCTCTCTGGAGACAGGCAAGATTCACCCCTCCACTTT. Translated: CAISLSGDRQDSPLHF.

The chain has TRBV19 and TRBJ1-6; D possibly corresponds to TRBD1 (6 bases). The CDR3 runs to 14 residues. Trimming cost V 6 bases and J 6 bases, with 12 bases left between them. Germline CDR1 and CDR2: LNHDA and SQIVND (reference sequence). The CDR3 loop reads CASSQQGGNSPLHF. CDR3 nucleotide sequence: TGTGCCAGTAGCCAACAGGGCGGTAATTCACCCCTCCACTTT. Complete variable domain (other parts from reference TRBV19 and TRBJ1-6): DGGITQSPKYLFRKEGQNVTLSCEQNLNHDAMYWYRQDPGQGLRLIYYSQIVNDFQKGDIAEGYSVSREKKESFPLTVTSAQKNPTAFYLCASSQQGGNSPLHFGNGTRLTVT.

The rearrangement links TRBV13 to TRBJ2-4, with 7 bases lining up with TRBD1. The CDR3 is 15 amino acids. Germline CDR1 reads PRHDT; CDR2 reads FYEKMQ (reference sequence). With V trimmed by 5 bases and J by 7 bases, 11 bases remained unmatched. Here the CDR3 DNA reads TGTGCCAGCAGCCCCGACAGGGCGGGTGTTAACATTCAGTACTTC. This encodes CASSPDRAGVNIQYF.

Remarks on this clone: One end of the junction fails to match germline, which may point to a read error. The rearrangement links TRBV7-2 to TRBJ1-2; 11 bases fit TRBD1. The CDR3 is 15 residues long. Germline V gene sequence: CDR1 SGHTA, CDR2 FQGNSA. The CDR3 DNA reads as TGTGCCAGCAGTTTCTCAGGGACAGGGGGAAAAGGCTCCACCTTC. It encodes CASSFSGTGGKGSTF. Looking up the rest from reference TRBV7-2 and TRBJ1-2 gives the full variable domain: GAGVSQSPSNKVTEKGKDVELRCDPISGHTALYWYRQSLGQGLEFLIYFQGNSAPDKSGLPSDRFSAERTGGSVSTLTIQRTQQEDSAVYLCASSFSGTGGKGSTFGSGTRLTVV.

This clone has just one count. The chain recombines TRBV4-1 with TRBJ1-1; a possible D gene is TRBD1 (5 bases). The CDR3 length is 14 residues. Germline values: CDR1 MGHRA, CDR2 YSYEKL. V was trimmed by 2 bases and J by 1 base, leaving 8 bases between them. CDR3 residues: CASSQQGRNTEAFF. The CDR3 nucleotides read TGCGCCAGCAGCCAACAGGGTAGGAACACTGAAGCTTTCTTT.

The chain uses TRBV20-1 and TRBJ1-2, with a weak D call TRBD1 (5 bases). CDR3 length equals 14 residues. CDR1 and CDR2 from the germline V gene are DFQATT and SNEGSKA (reference sequence). V dropped 3 bases and J dropped 0 bases, with 11 bases sitting between them. The CDR3 protein is CSASAGITNYGYTF. CDR3 coding DNA: TGCAGTGCTAGTGCAGGGATAACTAACTATGGCTACACCTTC.

The CDR3 coding sequence is TGTGCCAGCAGTTACGATGGGGGAGCCTACAATGAGCAGTTCTTC. Amino acids: CASSYDGGAYNEQFF. The rearrangement links TRBV6-2 or TRBV6-3 to TRBJ2-1, with D perhaps matching TRBD1 or TRBD2 (5 bases each). CDR3 size: 15 residues. Germline CDR1 reads MNHEY; CDR2 reads SVGEGT. V was trimmed by 2 bases and J by 2 bases, leaving 10 bases between them.

In its sample, this clone was seen once. The chain is built from TRBV28 and TRBJ1-2; maybe TRBD1 (5 bases). V was cut by 5 bases and J by 5 bases, with 15 bases left in between. CDR1 is MDHEN and CDR2 is SYDVKM in the germline V gene. This CDR3 comprises 14 residues. DNA of the CDR3: TGTGCCAGCAGTACAGTCCCGACAGCGTATGGCTACACCTTC. It is translated as CASSTVPTAYGYTF.

This sequence joins TRBV7-6 and TRBJ2-7; TRBD1 agrees at 9 bases. CDR1 is SGHVS and CDR2 is FNYEAQ in the germline V gene. Trimming removed 0 bases from V and 6 bases from J; junction bases left unmatched: 6. This CDR3 is built from 15 residues. The chain's CDR3 is CASSLAGTGSREQYF. CDR3 DNA sequence: TGTGCCAGCAGCTTAGCAGGGACAGGGTCGCGCGAGCAGTACTTC.

The rearrangement uses TRBV6-2 or TRBV6-3 and TRBJ1-4, with 8 bases that match TRBD1. This CDR3 is 16 amino acids long. Per the germline V gene, CDR1 is MNHEY and CDR2 is SVGEGT. V was clipped by 5 bases and J by 6 bases; unmatched bases: 11. The CDR3 DNA reads TGTGCCAGCAGTAAACAAACCGGGACAGGACATGAAAAACTGTTTTTT. Translated, it gives CASSKQTGTGHEKLFF.

The rearrangement links TRBV30 to TRBJ1-1, with D possibly being TRBD1 (5 bases). Trimming shortened V by 3 bases and J by 0 bases, and 11 bases separated the two germline ends. The CDR3 has 14 amino acids. CDR1 and CDR2 (germline): GTSNPN, SVGIG (reference sequence). CDR3 residues: CAWREVGLNTEAFF. CDR3 nucleotide sequence: TGTGCCTGGAGGGAAGTGGGACTGAACACTGAAGCTTTCTTT.

This clone was seen only once. The CDR3 bases are TGTGCCGGGGGGCTACCGAGGGGGCGCAAAAAACTGTTTTTT. Its protein is CAGGLPRGRKKLFF. This chain joins TRBV19 and TRBJ1-4, with 7 bases identical to TRBD1. The CDR3 sequence is 14 residues long. V shed 11 bases and J 9 bases; nucleotides not matched to a gene: 15. Germline V gene lookup returns CDR1 LNHDA and CDR2 SQIVND (reference sequence).

This chain connects TRBV24-1 to TRBJ1-1, with no clear D. Trimming shortened V by 2 bases and J by 8 bases, and 8 bases separated the two germline ends. This CDR3 comprises 12 residues. Germline values: CDR1 KGHDR, CDR2 SFDVKD. The CDR3 sequence: CATSDSNREAFF. The CDR3, as DNA: TGTGCCACCAGTGATTCCAACCGAGAAGCTTTCTTT.

The J gene is TRBJ2-3, the V gene TRBV2; the match to TRBD2 covers 9 bases. The CDR3 is 18 residues long. Germline V CDR1 and CDR2: SNHLY, FYNNEI. The V segment lost 5 bases and the J segment 2 bases; nucleotides outside the gene matches: 14. The CDR3 region is CASSKRGGRLAVTDTQYF. CDR3 in DNA: TGTGCCAGCAGTAAACGGGGGGGGCGACTAGCGGTCACAGATACGCAGTATTTT.

The rearrangement links TRBV12-2 to TRBJ2-1; TRBD1 is the table's D call and was not checked against the DNA. TRBV12-2 is a listed pseudogene. The CDR3 is 14 residues long. CDR3 bases: TGTGCAAGTCCCCGACAGGGGGTCTACAATGAGCAGTTCTTC. Its protein is CASPRQGVYNEQFF.

The CDR3 is CASSLAWGESSGANVLTF. The CDR3 region has the DNA TGTGCCAGCAGCTTGGCCTGGGGAGAAAGCTCTGGGGCCAACGTCCTGACTTTC. The rearrangement joins TRBV5-8 to TRBJ2-6; D is possibly TRBD2 (5 bases). The germline CDR1 and CDR2 sequences are SGHTS and YDEGEE. Trimming pared 0 bases from V and 0 bases from J, leaving 13 bases between. This CDR3 contains 18 residues.

This sequence joins TRBV29-1 and TRBJ2-3, with TRBD2 identical over 7 bases. The germline V gene has CDR1 SQVTM and CDR2 ANQGSEA. J was trimmed by 2 bases and V by 2 bases; bases with no gene match: 4. CDR3 length: 14 residues. CDR3 region: CSVEPSGYTDTQYF. The CDR3 coding sequence is TGCAGCGTTGAACCTAGCGGATACACAGATACGCAGTATTTT.

This clone has a single count. V and J are TRBV27 and TRBJ2-2, with a tentative D call TRBD2 (7 bases). The V end was cut by 7 bases, the J end by 5 bases, with 17 bases between. This CDR3 is 15 amino acids long. Germline V gene data show CDR1 as MNHEY and CDR2 as SMNVEV (reference sequence). The CDR3 is CASMWGGRGTGELFF. The DNA of the CDR3 is TGTGCCAGCATGTGGGGGGGCCGGGGGACCGGGGAGCTGTTTTTT.

This clone was seen more than once but under ten times. The rearrangement joins TRBV16 to TRBJ2-7; 9 bases fit TRBD1. In germline, CDR1 is KGHSY, CDR2 FQNENV. CDR3 length: 18 amino acids. After removal of 1 base from V and 3 bases from J, the junction contained 13 bases not matched to a gene. CDR3: CASSQFGQGKKVDYEQYF. The CDR3 DNA sequence: TGTGCCAGCAGCCAATTCGGACAGGGGAAAAAGGTTGACTACGAGCAGTACTTC.

This clone was recorded only once. The chain has TRBV5-1 and TRBJ1-1; 9 bases line up with TRBD1. The CDR3 covers 14 residues. Germline CDR1 SGHRS, CDR2 YFSETQ. V lost 4 bases, J lost 1 base, and 2 bases stayed unmatched. CDR3 coding DNA: TGCGCCAGCAGCCGGGACAGGGAGAACACTGAAGCTTTCTTT. Translating it yields CASSRDRENTEAFF.

CDR3 nucleotide sequence: TGCGCCAGCAGCCAAGTCCCGCCAGGGGTTGGGTCCTATAATTCACCCCTCCACTTT. The encoded protein is CASSQVPPGVGSYNSPLHF. The chain recombines TRBV4-3 with TRBJ1-6; a weak D match, TRBD1 (6 bases). The CDR3 consists of 19 residues. Trimming removed 1 base from V and 1 base from J, with 17 bases in between. Germline V gene lookup returns CDR1 LGHNA and CDR2 YSLEER.